A single T cell receptor (beta chain) is shown here with its context. Its matching antigen is unknown. The genomic DNA of each subset was split evenly across several immunoSEQ plates. Unsorted PBMC contributed 300 ng DNA, about 30,000 T cell genomes, to each replicate PCR. Profiling relied on immunoSEQ multiplex PCR, and the TCRdb table lists in-frame clones only, not all of them. Among 450,000 to 500,000 clones listed, about 84% were seen once. These data come from a study of shared clonotypes between healthy human individuals. Each of the donors was a healthy adult who was HIV-negative and had not had a recent acute infection or vaccination. Study results and caveats: Sampling used blood alone; tissue repertoires probably differ.

CDR1 SGHNT and CDR2 YENEEA come from the germline V gene. Trimming shortened V by 2 bases and J by 9 bases, and 8 bases separated the two germline ends. The CDR3 runs 12 residues. The chain links TRBV11-3 to TRBJ2-1, with no clear D. This TCR came from a woman between 40 and 55 years old in good health. Some clones in this sample may be carry-over from other donors' samples. Sequences were obtained from PBMCs. The CDR3: CASSLSVGEQFF. The CDR3 nucleotides are TGTGCCAGCAGCTTATCGGTAGGTGAGCAGTTCTTC.